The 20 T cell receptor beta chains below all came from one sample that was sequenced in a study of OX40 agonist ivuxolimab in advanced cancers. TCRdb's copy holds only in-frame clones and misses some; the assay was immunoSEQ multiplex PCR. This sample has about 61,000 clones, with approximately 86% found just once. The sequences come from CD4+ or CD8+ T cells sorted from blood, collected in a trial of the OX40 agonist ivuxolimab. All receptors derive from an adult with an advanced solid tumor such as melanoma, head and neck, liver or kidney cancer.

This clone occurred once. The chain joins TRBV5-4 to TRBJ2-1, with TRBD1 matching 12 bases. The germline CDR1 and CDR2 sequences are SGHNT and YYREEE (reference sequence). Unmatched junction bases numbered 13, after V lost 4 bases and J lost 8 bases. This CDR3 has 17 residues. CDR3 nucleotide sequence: TGTGCCAGCAGCCCACCCACCGGGACAGGGGGCGCGGATGAGCAGTTCTTC. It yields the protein CASSPPTGTGGADEQFF.

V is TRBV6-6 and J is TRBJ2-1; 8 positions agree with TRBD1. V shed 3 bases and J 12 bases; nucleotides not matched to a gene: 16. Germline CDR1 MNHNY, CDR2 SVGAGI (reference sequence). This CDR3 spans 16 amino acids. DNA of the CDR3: TGTGCCAGCAGTTATCAGGGTCAGGGGGCGCAGAGGGTGCAGTTCTTC. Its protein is CASSYQGQGAQRVQFF.

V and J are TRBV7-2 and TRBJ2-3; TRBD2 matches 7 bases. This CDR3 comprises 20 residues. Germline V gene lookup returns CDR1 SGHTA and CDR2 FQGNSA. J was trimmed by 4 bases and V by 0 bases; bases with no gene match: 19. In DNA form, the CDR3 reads TGTGCCAGCAGCTTAGCGGGGGGATACGGACTAGGCCATCCCGCAGATACGCAGTATTTT. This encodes CASSLAGGYGLGHPADTQYF.

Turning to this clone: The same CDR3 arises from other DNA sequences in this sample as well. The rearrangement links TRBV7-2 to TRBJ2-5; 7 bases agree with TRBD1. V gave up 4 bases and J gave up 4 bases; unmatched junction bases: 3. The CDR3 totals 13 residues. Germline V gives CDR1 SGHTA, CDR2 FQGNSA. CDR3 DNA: TGTGCCAGCAGCTCGACAGGGAGAGAGACCCAGTACTTC. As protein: CASSSTGRETQYF.

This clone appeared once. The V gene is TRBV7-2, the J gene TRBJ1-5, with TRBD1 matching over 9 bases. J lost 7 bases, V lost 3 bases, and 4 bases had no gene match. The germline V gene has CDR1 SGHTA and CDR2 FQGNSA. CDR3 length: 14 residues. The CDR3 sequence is CASSFTGGDQPQHF. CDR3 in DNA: TGTGCCAGCAGCTTTACAGGGGGCGACCAGCCCCAGCATTTT. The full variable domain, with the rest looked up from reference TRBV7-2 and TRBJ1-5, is GAGVSQSPSNKVTEKGKDVELRCDPISGHTALYWYRQSLGQGLEFLIYFQGNSAPDKSGLPSDRFSAERTGGSVSTLTIQRTQQEDSAVYLCASSFTGGDQPQHFGDGTRLSIL.

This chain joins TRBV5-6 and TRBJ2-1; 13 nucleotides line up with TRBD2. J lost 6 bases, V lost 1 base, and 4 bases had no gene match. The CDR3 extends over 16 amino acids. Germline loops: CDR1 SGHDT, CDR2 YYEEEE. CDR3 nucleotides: TGTGCCAGCAGCTTGACCGGACTAGCGGGAGTCAATGAGCAGTTCTTC. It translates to CASSLTGLAGVNEQFF.

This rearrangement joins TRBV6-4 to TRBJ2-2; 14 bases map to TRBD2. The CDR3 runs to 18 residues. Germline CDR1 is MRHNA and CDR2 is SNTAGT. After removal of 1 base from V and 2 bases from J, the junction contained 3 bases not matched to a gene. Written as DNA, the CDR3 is TGTGCCAGCAGTGACTGCGGACTAGCGGGGGGTAACACCGGGGAGCTGTTTTTT. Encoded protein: CASSDCGLAGGNTGELFF.

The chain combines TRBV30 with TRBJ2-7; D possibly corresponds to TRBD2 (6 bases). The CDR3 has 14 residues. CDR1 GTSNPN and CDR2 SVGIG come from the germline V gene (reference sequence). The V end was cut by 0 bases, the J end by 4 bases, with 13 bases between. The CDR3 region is CAWSVEGEAYEQYF. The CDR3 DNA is TGTGCCTGGAGTGTGGAAGGGGAGGCGTACGAGCAGTACTTC.

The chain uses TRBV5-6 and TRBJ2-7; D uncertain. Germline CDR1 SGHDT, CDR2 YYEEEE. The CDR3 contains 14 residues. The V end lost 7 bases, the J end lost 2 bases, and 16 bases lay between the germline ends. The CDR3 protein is CASFIILSPYEQYF. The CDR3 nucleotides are TGTGCCAGCTTCATTATTCTCAGTCCCTACGAGCAGTACTTC.

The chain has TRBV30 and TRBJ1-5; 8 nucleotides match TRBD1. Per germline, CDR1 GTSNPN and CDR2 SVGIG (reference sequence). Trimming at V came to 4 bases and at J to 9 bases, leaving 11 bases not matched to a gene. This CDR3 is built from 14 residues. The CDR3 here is CAWTPGQGVWPQHF. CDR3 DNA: TGTGCCTGGACCCCTGGACAGGGTGTCTGGCCCCAGCATTTT. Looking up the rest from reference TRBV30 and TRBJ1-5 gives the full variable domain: SQTIHQWPATLVQPVGSPLSLECTVEGTSNPNLYWYRQAAGRGLQLLFYSVGIGQISSEVPQNLSASRPQDRQFILSSKKLLLSDSGFYLCAWTPGQGVWPQHFGDGTRLSIL.

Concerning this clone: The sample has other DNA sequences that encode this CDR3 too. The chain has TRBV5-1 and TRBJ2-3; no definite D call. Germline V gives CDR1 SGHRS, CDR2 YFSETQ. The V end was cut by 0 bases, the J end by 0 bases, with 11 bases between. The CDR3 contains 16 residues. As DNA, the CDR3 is TGCGCCAGCAGCTTGGTCGGCGGATCTAGCACAGATACGCAGTATTTT. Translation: CASSLVGGSSTDTQYF. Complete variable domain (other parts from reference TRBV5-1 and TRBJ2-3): KAGVTQTPRYLIKTRGQQVTLSCSPISGHRSVSWYQQTPGQGLQFLFEYFSETQRNKGNFPGRFSGRQFSNSRSEMNVSTLELGDSALYLCASSLVGGSSTDTQYFGPGTRLTVL.

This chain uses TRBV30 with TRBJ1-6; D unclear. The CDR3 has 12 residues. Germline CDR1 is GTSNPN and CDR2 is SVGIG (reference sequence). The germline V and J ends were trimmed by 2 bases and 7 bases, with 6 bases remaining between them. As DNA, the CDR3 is TGTGCCTGGAGTTCCGGGAATTCACCCCTCCACTTT. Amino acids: CAWSSGNSPLHF.

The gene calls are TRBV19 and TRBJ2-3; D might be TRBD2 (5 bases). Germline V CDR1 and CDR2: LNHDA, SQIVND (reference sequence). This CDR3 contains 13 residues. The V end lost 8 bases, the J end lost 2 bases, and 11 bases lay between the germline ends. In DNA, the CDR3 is TGTGCCAGTGGACTCTCCGCCACAGATACGCAGTATTTT. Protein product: CASGLSATDTQYF.

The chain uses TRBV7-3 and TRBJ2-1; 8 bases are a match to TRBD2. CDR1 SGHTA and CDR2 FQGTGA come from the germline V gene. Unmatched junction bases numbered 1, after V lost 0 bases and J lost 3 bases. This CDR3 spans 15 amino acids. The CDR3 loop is CASSLTSGDYNEQFF. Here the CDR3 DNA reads TGTGCCAGCAGCTTAACTAGCGGGGACTACAATGAGCAGTTCTTC.

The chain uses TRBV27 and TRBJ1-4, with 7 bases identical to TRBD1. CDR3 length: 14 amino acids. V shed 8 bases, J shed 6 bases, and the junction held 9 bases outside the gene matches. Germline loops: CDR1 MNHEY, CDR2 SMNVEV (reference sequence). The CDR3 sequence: CASGRQGGDEKLFF. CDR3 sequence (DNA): TGTGCCAGCGGTCGACAGGGAGGCGATGAAAAACTGTTTTTT.

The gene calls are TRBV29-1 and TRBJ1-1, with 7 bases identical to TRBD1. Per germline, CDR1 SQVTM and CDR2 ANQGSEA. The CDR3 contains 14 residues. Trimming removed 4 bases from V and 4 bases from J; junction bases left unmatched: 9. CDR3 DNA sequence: TGCAGCGTTGTTCCCCACCGGGACAGCACTGAAGCTTTCTTT. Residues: CSVVPHRDSTEAFF.

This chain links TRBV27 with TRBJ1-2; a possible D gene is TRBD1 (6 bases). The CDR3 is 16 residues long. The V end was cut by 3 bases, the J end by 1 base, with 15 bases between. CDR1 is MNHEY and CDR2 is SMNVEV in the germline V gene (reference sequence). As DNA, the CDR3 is TGTGCCAGCAGTTTGAAACCGGGACACTATAACTATGGCTACACCTTC. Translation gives CASSLKPGHYNYGYTF.

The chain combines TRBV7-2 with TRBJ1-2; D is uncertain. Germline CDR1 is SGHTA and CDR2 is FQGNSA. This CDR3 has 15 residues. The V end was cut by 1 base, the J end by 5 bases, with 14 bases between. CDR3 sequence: CASSLDAAGVYGYTF. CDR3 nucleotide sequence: TGTGCCAGCAGCTTAGATGCGGCAGGTGTATATGGCTACACCTTC. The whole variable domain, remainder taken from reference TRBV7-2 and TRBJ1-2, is GAGVSQSPSNKVTEKGKDVELRCDPISGHTALYWYRQSLGQGLEFLIYFQGNSAPDKSGLPSDRFSAERTGGSVSTLTIQRTQQEDSAVYLCASSLDAAGVYGYTFGSGTRLTVV.

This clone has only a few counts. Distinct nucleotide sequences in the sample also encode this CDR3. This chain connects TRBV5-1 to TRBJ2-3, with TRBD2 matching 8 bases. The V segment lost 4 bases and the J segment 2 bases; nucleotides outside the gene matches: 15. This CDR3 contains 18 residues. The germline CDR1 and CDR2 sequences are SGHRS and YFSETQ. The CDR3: CASSLDRRASGHTDTQYF. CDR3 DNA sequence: TGCGCCAGCAGCCTCGACCGGAGGGCTAGCGGGCACACAGATACGCAGTATTTT.

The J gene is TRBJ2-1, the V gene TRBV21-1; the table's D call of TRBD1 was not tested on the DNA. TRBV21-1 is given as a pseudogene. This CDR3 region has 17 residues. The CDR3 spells CASSKENEGQTYNEQFF. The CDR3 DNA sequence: TGTGCCAGCAGCAAAGAAAACGAGGGACAGACCTACAATGAGCAGTTCTTC.